Sequencing of this T cell receptor (beta chain) was carried out in a study of T cells in localized non-small cell lung cancer. Study conclusions and caveats: Paired adjacent lung recovered a median about 60 of the top 100 tumor clones. A raised T cell density in blood coincided with lengthier overall survival. Of the tissues analyzed, uninvolved adjacent lung showed maximal T cell clonality, greater than tumor.

TCRdb's table, derived via immunoSEQ multiplex PCR, lists solely in-frame clones and lacks some. The sample records approximately 72,000 clones, 80% to 90% being singletons. As to this clone: Its antigen remains unknown.

Germline V gene lookup returns CDR1 SQVTM and CDR2 ANQGSEA. The CDR3 is 16 residues long. V lost 7 bases and J 4 bases, leaving 23 bases between the germline ends. The sequenced sample was peripheral blood, obtained before any cancer treatment. The receptor comes from a female donor of 60 years or more with stage I lung adenocarcinoma. The J gene is TRBJ2-1, the V gene TRBV29-1; D call uncertain. CDR3 amino acids: CSARTAVVTSYNEQFF. In DNA, the CDR3 is TGCAGCGCCCGGACCGCCGTAGTAACCTCTTACAATGAGCAGTTCTTC.